Listed below are T cell receptor beta chains from one sample, sequenced in a study of shared clonotypes between healthy human individuals. Sequenced by immunoSEQ multiplex PCR; TCRdb stores in-frame clones only, minus some. The repertoire has about 2.4 million clones, 85% to 95% of them found once; the top ten carry roughly 0.15%. Sample: naive CD4+ T cells sorted from blood. These receptors originate from a man aged 18-30 years in good health. Both conserved end residues are part of each CDR3. D genes are given only for firm matches. Expanded clones get a size class; other rows say once, few or many, or leave the size out.

size,D,J,V,DNA,CDR3
.,.,TRBJ1-4,TRBV5-1,TGCGCCAGCAGCTTGGTGTTGGGGAATGGGGAAAAACTGTTTTTT,CASSLVLGNGEKLFF
once,TRBD2,TRBJ2-1,TRBV4-2,TGTGCCAGCAGCGGGAGGCGGGAGGATACCTACAATGAGCAGTTCTTC,CASSGRREDTYNEQFF
.,.,TRBJ1-2,TRBV19,TGTGCCAGTAGTATCGAAACAGGAGGCTATGGCTACACCTTC,CASSIETGGYGYTF
.,.,TRBJ1-2,TRBV19,TGTGCCAGTACCCAGACCGGGATACCAGGGGGCTACACCTTC,CASTQTGIPGGYTF
.,.,TRBJ2-2,TRBV5-1,TGCGCCAGCAGCCAGGACGGGGGCACCGGGGAGCTGTTTTTT,CASSQDGGTGELFF
.,TRBD1,TRBJ2-7,TRBV5-1,TGCGCCAGCAGCTTGGCAGCTCCGGACAGGGGCTACGAGCAGTACTTC,CASSLAAPDRGYEQYF
.,.,TRBJ2-3,TRBV6-5,TGTGCCAGCAAGTCGCCCGGCACAGATACGCAGTATTTT,CASKSPGTDTQYF
.,.,TRBJ2-4,TRBV2,TGTGCCAGCAGTGAAAGGGGTGGGCTAGCTGGGACCAAAAACATTCAGTACTTC,CASSERGGLAGTKNIQYF
.,.,TRBJ2-7,TRBV18,TGTGCCAGCTCACCAACAGGGATTCACGAGCAGTACTTC,CASSPTGIHEQYF
.,.,TRBJ2-5,TRBV14,TGTGCCAGCAGCAAAGCCGGAGGGGCCTGGGAGACCCAGTACTTC,CASSKAGGAWETQYF
.,TRBD1,TRBJ2-7,TRBV11-2,TGTGCCAGCAGCTTGGCCGGGACAGCCTACGAGCAGTACTTC,CASSLAGTAYEQYF
.,TRBD2,TRBJ2-3,TRBV30,TGTGCCTGGAATCAGCGGGGGGGAACAGATACGCAGTATTTT,CAWNQRGGTDTQYF
.,TRBD2,TRBJ2-7,TRBV29-1,TGCAGCGTTTACGGACTAGCGGGGTCCCAGCAGTACTTC,CSVYGLAGSQQYF
.,.,TRBJ2-7,TRBV19,TGTGCCAGTAGTATAGGGGGGACGATCTCCTACGAGCAGTACTTC,CASSIGGTISYEQYF
.,TRBD2,TRBJ2-1,TRBV13,TGTGCCAGCAGCCTCTTGTGGCTAGCGGGAGAGATTGGGTTGAATGAGCAGTTCTTC,CASSLLWLAGEIGLNEQFF
.,.,TRBJ2-7,TRBV7-8,TGTGCCAGCAGCTTAGTTGGGGGGGCCCTTCGCTACGAGCAGTACTTC,CASSLVGGALRYEQYF
.,TRBD2,TRBJ2-3,TRBV4-2,TGTGCCAGCAGCCAAGATCTAGCGGGGGGCACAAGCACAGATACGCAGTATTTT,CASSQDLAGGTSTDTQYF
.,.,TRBJ2-6,TRBV19,TGTGCCAGTAAGGCCAGCTCTGGGGCCAACGTCCTGACTTTC,CASKASSGANVLTF
.,.,TRBJ2-7,TRBV5-1,TGCGCCAGCAGCTTGGTCGGCCAGTCCTACGAGCAGTACTTC,CASSLVGQSYEQYF
.,.,TRBJ2-2,TRBV5-6,TGTGCCAGCAGCTTACGGGACCGAGGCACCGGGGAGCTGTTTTTT,CASSLRDRGTGELFF
.,.,TRBJ2-3,TRBV19,TGTGCCAGTAGTATAGTCGGCAACACAGATACGCAGTATTTT,CASSIVGNTDTQYF
.,TRBD2,TRBJ2-3,TRBV7-9,TGTGCCAGCAGCTTAGTCAGCGGGAGGGTAGATACGCAGTATTTT,CASSLVSGRVDTQYF
.,TRBD1,TRBJ2-5,TRBV19,TGTGCCAGTGGGACAGGGGGCGGGATCGTCCAGTACTTC,CASGTGGGIVQYF
.,.,TRBJ2-7,TRBV12-2,TGTGCAAGTCGCTCGAACCAGGGACAGGGGAACCACGAGCAGTACTTC,CASRSNQGQGNHEQYF
.,.,TRBJ2-5,TRBV7-2,TGTGCCAGCAGCTTCGGGGCTAGCTCACCCCCCATTGGGACCCAGTACTTC,CASSFGASSPPIGTQYF
.,.,TRBJ1-1,TRBV6-5,TGTGCCAGCAGTTACTCGGCCGTTGTTTACACTGAAGCTTTCTTT,CASSYSAVVYTEAFF
.,TRBD1,TRBJ1-2,TRBV5-1,TGCGCCAGCGGGACAGGGGACTATGGCTACACCTTC,CASGTGDYGYTF
once,.,TRBJ1-1,TRBV10-2,TGCGCCAGCCGTGGGACATCGAACACTGAAGCTTTCTTT,CASRGTSNTEAFF
.,.,TRBJ2-3,TRBV14,TGTGCCAGCAGCCATGGCAGGGGCACAGATACGCAGTATTTT,CASSHGRGTDTQYF
.,TRBD2,TRBJ2-5,TRBV28,TGTGCCAGCAGTCCTAGCGGGGGCTCTCGGGAGACCCAGTACTTC,CASSPSGGSRETQYF
.,.,TRBJ2-4,TRBV6-5,TGTGCCAGCAGTTACGCCCACATTCAGTACTTC,CASSYAHIQYF
once,TRBD1,TRBJ1-4,TRBV6-5,TGTGCCAGCAGCCAAGGGACAGGGGGTGAAAAACTGTTTTTT,CASSQGTGGEKLFF
.,.,TRBJ2-5,TRBV5-1,TGCGCCAGCAGCCGGATCCCCGAAGAGACCCAGTACTTC,CASSRIPEETQYF
.,TRBD1,TRBJ2-7,TRBV5-8,TGTGCCAGCAGCTTGGGACAGGGGTCAACCTACGAGCAGTACTTC,CASSLGQGSTYEQYF
.,.,TRBJ2-5,TRBV9,TGTGCCAGCAGCGTAGGGACAACCCAGTACTTC,CASSVGTTQYF
.,.,TRBJ1-5,TRBV7-9,TGTGCCAGCAGCTTAGCGGCGGGGGCTGCTCAGCCCCAGCATTTT,CASSLAAGAAQPQHF
.,.,TRBJ2-2,TRBV7-2,TGTGCCAGCAGCTTAGGGAGGGCAAACACCGGGGAGCTGTTTTTT,CASSLGRANTGELFF
.,.,TRBJ1-1,TRBV2,TGTGCCAGCAGGGAGCAGGGAGGAGGGAACACTGAAGCTTTCTTT,CASREQGGGNTEAFF
.,TRBD1,TRBJ2-7,TRBV5-1,TGCGCCAGCAGAGGGGGACAGAACTACGAGCAGTACTTC,CASRGGQNYEQYF
.,.,TRBJ2-3,TRBV5-1,TGCGCCAGCAGCTTGGTAGGGTCGTACGGCACAGATACGCAGTATTTT,CASSLVGSYGTDTQYF
once,.,TRBJ2-5,TRBV13,TGTGCCAGCAGCTTTAGCGGAGCCGGGGACCAAGAGACCCAGTACTTC,CASSFSGAGDQETQYF
.,.,TRBJ2-7,TRBV5-8,TGTGCCAGCGGGGGTGGGAAGATCCAACCCTACGAGCAGTACTTC,CASGGGKIQPYEQYF
.,.,TRBJ1-4,TRBV5-4,TGTGCCAGCAGCTTGGGACAGGCAACTAATGAAAAACTGTTTTTT,CASSLGQATNEKLFF
.,TRBD2,TRBJ2-1,TRBV7-9,TGTGCCAGCAGCCTGCATCTCGGGACTAGCGGAACCGAGCAGTTCTTC,CASSLHLGTSGTEQFF
once,.,TRBJ1-4,TRBV6-1,TGTGCCAGCAGTGACGTCGGACCTTTTGAAAAACTGTTTTTT,CASSDVGPFEKLFF
.,TRBD2,TRBJ2-1,TRBV9,TGTGCCAGCAGCGCTAGCGGCCTATACAATGAGCAGTTCTTC,CASSASGLYNEQFF
.,.,TRBJ2-5,TRBV9,TGTGCCAGCACGGCGGGGCACGGGGAGACCCAGTACTTC,CASTAGHGETQYF
.,TRBD1,TRBJ1-2,TRBV19,TGTGCCAGTAGTATCCCGGGCAGGGGGGTCTATGGCTACACCTTC,CASSIPGRGVYGYTF
.,.,TRBJ1-1,TRBV7-6,TGTGCCAGCAGCTTAGTTGCATCGAACACTGAAGCTTTCTTT,CASSLVASNTEAFF
.,.,TRBJ2-6,TRBV1,TGCACCAGCAGCCAAGAGGTTATCAGGAGTCCAACGTCCTCTGGGGCCAACGTCCTGACTTTC,CTSSQEVIRSPTSSGANVLTF
.,TRBD1,TRBJ1-1,TRBV5-1,TGCGCCAGCAGCTTGCAGGACAGGGGGAAAACTGAAGCTTTCTTT,CASSLQDRGKTEAFF
.,.,TRBJ2-2,TRBV28,TGTGCCAGCAGTCCTCCGAGACAGGACAACACCGGGGAGCTGTTTTTT,CASSPPRQDNTGELFF